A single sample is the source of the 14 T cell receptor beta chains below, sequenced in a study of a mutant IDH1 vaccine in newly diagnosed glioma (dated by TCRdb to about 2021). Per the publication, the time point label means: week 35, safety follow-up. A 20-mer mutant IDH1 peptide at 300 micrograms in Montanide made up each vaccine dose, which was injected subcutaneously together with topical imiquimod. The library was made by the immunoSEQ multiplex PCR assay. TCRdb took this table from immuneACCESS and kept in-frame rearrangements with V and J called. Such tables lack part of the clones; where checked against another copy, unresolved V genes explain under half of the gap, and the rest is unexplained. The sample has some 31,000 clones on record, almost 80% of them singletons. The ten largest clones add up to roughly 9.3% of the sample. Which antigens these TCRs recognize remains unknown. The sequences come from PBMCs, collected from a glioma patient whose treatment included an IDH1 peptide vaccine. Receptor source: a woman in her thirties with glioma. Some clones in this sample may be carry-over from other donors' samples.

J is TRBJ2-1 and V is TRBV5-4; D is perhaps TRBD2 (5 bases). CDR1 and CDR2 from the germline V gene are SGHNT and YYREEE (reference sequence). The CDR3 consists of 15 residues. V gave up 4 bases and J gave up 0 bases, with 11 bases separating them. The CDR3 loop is CASSKRSGSYNEQFF. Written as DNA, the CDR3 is TGTGCCAGCAGCAAGCGGTCTGGCTCCTACAATGAGCAGTTCTTC.

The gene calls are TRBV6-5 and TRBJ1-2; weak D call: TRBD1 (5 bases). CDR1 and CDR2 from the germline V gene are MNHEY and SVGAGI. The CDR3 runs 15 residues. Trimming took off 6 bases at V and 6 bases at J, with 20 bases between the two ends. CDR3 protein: CASRTYGAELHGYTF. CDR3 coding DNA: TGTGCCAGCAGGACATACGGGGCGGAACTACATGGCTACACCTTC.

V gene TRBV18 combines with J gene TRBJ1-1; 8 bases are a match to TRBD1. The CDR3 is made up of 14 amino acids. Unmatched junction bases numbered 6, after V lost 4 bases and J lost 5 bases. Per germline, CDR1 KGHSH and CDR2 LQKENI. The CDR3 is CASSLTGEGTEAFF. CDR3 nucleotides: TGTGCCAGCTCACTGACAGGGGAGGGGACTGAAGCTTTCTTT.

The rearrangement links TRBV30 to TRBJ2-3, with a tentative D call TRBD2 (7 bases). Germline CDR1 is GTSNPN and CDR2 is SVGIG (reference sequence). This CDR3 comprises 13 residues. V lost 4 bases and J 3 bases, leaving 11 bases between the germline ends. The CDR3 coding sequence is TGTGCCTGGATTAGGGGGGGGACAGATACGCAGTATTTT. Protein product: CAWIRGGTDTQYF. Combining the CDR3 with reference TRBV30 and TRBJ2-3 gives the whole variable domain SQTIHQWPATLVQPVGSPLSLECTVEGTSNPNLYWYRQAAGRGLQLLFYSVGIGQISSEVPQNLSASRPQDRQFILSSKKLLLSDSGFYLCAWIRGGTDTQYFGPGTRLTVL.

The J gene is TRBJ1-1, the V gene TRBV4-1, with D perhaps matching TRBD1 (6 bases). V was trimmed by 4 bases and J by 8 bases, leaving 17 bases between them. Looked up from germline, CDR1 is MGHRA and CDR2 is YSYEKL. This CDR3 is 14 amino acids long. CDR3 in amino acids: CASSRTGISSEAFF. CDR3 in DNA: TGCGCCAGCAGCCGAACAGGGATATCTTCCGAAGCTTTCTTT.

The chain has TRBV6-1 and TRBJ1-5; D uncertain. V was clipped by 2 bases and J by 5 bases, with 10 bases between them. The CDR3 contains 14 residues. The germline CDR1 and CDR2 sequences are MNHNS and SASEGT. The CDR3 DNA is TGTGCCAGCAGTGAATCCCGCCCCGATCAGCCCCAGCATTTT. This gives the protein CASSESRPDQPQHF.

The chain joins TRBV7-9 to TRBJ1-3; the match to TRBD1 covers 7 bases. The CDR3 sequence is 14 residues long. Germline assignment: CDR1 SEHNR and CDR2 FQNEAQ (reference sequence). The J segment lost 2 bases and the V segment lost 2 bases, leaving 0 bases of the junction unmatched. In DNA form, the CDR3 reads TGTGCCAGCAGCTTAACAGGGGCTGGAAACACCATATATTTT. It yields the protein CASSLTGAGNTIYF.

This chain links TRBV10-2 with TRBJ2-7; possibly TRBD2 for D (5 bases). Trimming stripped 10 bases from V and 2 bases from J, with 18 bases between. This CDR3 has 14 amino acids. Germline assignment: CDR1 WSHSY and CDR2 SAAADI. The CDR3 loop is CATKTGSAAYEQYF. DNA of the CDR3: TGCGCCACAAAAACTGGGAGCGCGGCCTACGAGCAGTACTTC.

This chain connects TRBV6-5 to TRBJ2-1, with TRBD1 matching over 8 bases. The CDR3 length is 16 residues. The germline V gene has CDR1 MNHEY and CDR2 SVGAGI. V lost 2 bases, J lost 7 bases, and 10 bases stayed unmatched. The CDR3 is CASSYAVSGGMNEQFF. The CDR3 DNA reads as TGTGCCAGCAGTTACGCGGTGTCAGGGGGCATGAATGAGCAGTTCTTC.

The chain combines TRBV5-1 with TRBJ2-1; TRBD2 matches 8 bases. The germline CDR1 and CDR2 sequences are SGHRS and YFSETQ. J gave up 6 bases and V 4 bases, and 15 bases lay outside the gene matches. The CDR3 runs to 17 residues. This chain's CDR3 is CASSPGLADSRINEQFF. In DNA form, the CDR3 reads TGCGCCAGCAGCCCCGGACTAGCAGATTCACGGATCAATGAGCAGTTCTTC.

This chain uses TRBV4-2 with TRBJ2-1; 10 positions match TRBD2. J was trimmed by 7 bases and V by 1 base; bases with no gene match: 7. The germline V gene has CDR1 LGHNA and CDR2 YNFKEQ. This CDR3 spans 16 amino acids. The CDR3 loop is CASSQGGLAAPNEQFF. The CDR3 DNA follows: TGTGCCAGCAGCCAAGGCGGACTAGCGGCGCCTAATGAGCAGTTCTTC.

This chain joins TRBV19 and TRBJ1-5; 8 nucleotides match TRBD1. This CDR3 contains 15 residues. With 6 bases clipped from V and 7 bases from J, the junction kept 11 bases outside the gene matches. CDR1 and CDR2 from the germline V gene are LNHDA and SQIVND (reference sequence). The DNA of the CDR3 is TGTGCCAGTAGAGACCGGGACAGGATTATCCAGCCCCAGCATTTT. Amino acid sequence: CASRDRDRIIQPQHF.

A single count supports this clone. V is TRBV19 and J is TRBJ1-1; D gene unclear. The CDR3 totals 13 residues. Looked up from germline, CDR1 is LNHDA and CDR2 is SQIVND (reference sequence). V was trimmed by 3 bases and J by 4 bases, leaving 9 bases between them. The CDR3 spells CASSMTLATEAFF. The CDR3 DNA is TGTGCCAGTAGTATGACATTGGCCACTGAAGCTTTCTTT.

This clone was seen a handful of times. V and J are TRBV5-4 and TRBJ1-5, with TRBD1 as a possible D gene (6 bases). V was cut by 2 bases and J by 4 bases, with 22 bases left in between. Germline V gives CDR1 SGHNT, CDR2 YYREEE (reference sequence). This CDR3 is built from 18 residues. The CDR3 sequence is CASSFTQGTHDPNQPQHF. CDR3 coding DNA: TGTGCCAGCAGCTTTACGCAGGGGACACACGACCCTAATCAGCCCCAGCATTTT.